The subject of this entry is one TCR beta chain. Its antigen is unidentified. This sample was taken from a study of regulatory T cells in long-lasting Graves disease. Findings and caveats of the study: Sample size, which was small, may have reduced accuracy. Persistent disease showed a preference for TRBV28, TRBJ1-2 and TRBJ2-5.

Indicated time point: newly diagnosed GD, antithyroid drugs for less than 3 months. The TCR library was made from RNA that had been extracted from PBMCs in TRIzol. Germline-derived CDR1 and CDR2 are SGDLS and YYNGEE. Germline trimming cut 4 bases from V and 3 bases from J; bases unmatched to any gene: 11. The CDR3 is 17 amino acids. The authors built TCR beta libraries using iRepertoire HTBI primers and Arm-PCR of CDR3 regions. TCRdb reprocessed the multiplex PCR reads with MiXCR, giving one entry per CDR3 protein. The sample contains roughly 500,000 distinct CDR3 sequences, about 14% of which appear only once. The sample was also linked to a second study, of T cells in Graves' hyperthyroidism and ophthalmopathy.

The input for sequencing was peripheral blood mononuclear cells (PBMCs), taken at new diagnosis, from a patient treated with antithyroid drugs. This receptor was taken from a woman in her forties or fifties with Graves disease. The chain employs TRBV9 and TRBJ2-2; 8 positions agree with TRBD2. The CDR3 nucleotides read TGTGCCAGCAGCATCCCCCTAGCGGGTTCTGACACCGGGGAGCTGTTTTTT. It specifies CASSIPLAGSDTGELFF.